These 29 T cell receptor beta chains were sequenced from one sample in a study of T-cell reconstitution after alpha-beta-depleted transplantation in children. The TCRbeta library was prepared with unique molecular identifiers. Each CDR3 protein is one row after TCRdb ran MiXCR on the PCR reads. Here the sample spans just under 250,000 distinct CDR3 sequences, about 23% being singletons. The starting material was PBMCs, obtained before TCRalphabeta/CD19-depleted stem cell transplant. Source of these receptors: a girl aged 2 to 9 with Fanconi anemia, due to receive a stem cell transplant.

This clonotype was detected many times. CDR3 bases: TGTGCCAGCAGCTTGAGGGGGGGCCGGTACAATGAGCAGTTCTTC. Translating gives CASSLRGGRYNEQFF. The chain couples TRBV7-8 to TRBJ2-1; maybe TRBD2 (7 bases). This CDR3 is built from 15 residues. Trimming took 3 bases from V and 4 from J, leaving 13 bases between them. Germline assignment: CDR1 SGHVS and CDR2 FQNEAQ.

This clonotype was recorded many times. This chain connects TRBV30 to TRBJ2-7; D might be TRBD1 or TRBD2, each matching 5 bases. Germline CDR1 is GTSNPN and CDR2 is SVGIG (reference sequence). The CDR3 contains 16 residues. The CDR3 sequence is CKPTLGTPFSSYEQYF. The CDR3 nucleotides read TGTAAACCTACCCTGGGGACCCCTTTTAGCTCCTACGAGCAGTACTTC.

The chain has TRBV7-9 and TRBJ1-1; D is perhaps TRBD1 (6 bases). The CDR3 runs to 13 residues. Trimming removed 2 bases from V and 5 bases from J, with 9 bases in between. From germline, CDR1 is SEHNR and CDR2 FQNEAQ (reference sequence). The CDR3 region is CASSLSGATEAFF. CDR3 sequence (DNA): TGTGCCAGCAGCTTATCGGGGGCGACTGAAGCTTTCTTT.

This clonotype was counted between two and nine times. The chain employs TRBV3-1 and TRBJ2-7; 9 positions agree with TRBD1. The CDR3 totals 14 residues. The germline CDR1 and CDR2 sequences are LGHDT and YNNKEL (reference sequence). The V segment lost 7 bases and the J segment 3 bases; nucleotides outside the gene matches: 7. CDR3 in amino acids: CASTLGQGLYEQYF. CDR3 DNA: TGTGCCAGCACCCTGGGACAGGGACTCTACGAGCAGTACTTC.

Ten or more counts support this clonotype. The CDR3 DNA follows: TGTGCCAGCAGTTTCATCACCGAGGGAAATAAGGAAAACTACGAGCAGTACTTC. Translating it yields CASSFITEGNKENYEQYF. The chain links TRBV12-3 or TRBV12-4 to TRBJ2-7, with D perhaps TRBD2 (5 bases). Trimming shortened V by 3 bases and J by 3 bases, and 24 bases separated the two germline ends. This CDR3 has 18 residues.

This chain connects TRBV28 to TRBJ2-3; 10 bases fit TRBD2. From germline, CDR1 is MDHEN and CDR2 SYDVKM. The CDR3 contains 11 residues. This CDR3 reads CASGRPDTQYF. The DNA of the CDR3 is TGTGCTAGCGGGAGGCCAGATACGCAGTATTTT.

This clonotype was observed a handful of times. The chain links TRBV6-1 to TRBJ1-6, with D unresolved. Germline-derived CDR1 and CDR2 are MNHNS and SASEGT. This CDR3 spans 13 amino acids. The V end lost 7 bases, the J end lost 0 bases, and 4 bases lay between the germline ends. The CDR3 loop reads CASTDSYNSPLHF. The DNA for the CDR3 is TGTGCCAGCACGGACTCCTATAATTCACCCCTCCACTTT.

This clonotype was recorded at least ten times. The rearrangement links TRBV28 to TRBJ2-1; 10 nucleotides match TRBD2. With 8 bases clipped from V and 0 bases from J, the junction kept 7 bases outside the gene matches. Germline V gene sequence: CDR1 MDHEN, CDR2 SYDVKM. The CDR3 runs 16 residues. The CDR3 loop reads CASDLAGAPSYNEQFF. The CDR3 bases are TGTGCCAGCGACCTAGCGGGAGCCCCCTCCTACAATGAGCAGTTCTTC.

The sample holds a few counts of this clonotype. The chain links TRBV7-2 to TRBJ2-3; D possibly uses TRBD1 or TRBD2 (5 bases each). Germline V gene sequence: CDR1 SGHTA, CDR2 FQGNSA. V was trimmed by 6 bases and J by 2 bases, leaving 12 bases between them. The CDR3 is 14 residues long. The CDR3 nucleotides read TGTGCCAGCAGGCCGGGACCCTACACAGATACGCAGTATTTT. This encodes CASRPGPYTDTQYF.

The rearrangement joins TRBV28 to TRBJ2-4; 7 nucleotides agree with TRBD2. The germline V gene has CDR1 MDHEN and CDR2 SYDVKM. This CDR3 comprises 16 residues. V trimming: 3 bases; J trimming: 6 bases; junction bases outside the gene matches: 11. The DNA for the CDR3 is TGTGCCAGCAGTTTCTATCGGGAGGATAGAGGAAACATTCAGTACTTC. Its protein is CASSFYREDRGNIQYF.

There are many counts of this clonotype. The genes are TRBV29-1 and TRBJ1-4; unclear D gene. Germline V gives CDR1 SQVTM, CDR2 ANQGSEA. V was clipped by 5 bases and J by 7 bases, with 17 bases between them. This CDR3 has 14 residues. Here the CDR3 DNA reads TGCAGCGTTCGTCCTGACGGGGATAGTGAAAAACTGTTTTTT. This translates into CSVRPDGDSEKLFF.

The chain links TRBV5-1 to TRBJ2-5; D uncertain. CDR1 SGHRS and CDR2 YFSETQ come from the germline V gene. The CDR3 extends over 13 amino acids. Deletions cut 5 bases from V and 9 bases from J, with 17 bases between. The CDR3 DNA reads TGCGCCAGCAGTTTCGGACGGGCCCAGGCCCAGTACTTC. This gives the protein CASSFGRAQAQYF. Supplemented by reference TRBV5-1 and TRBJ2-5, the full variable domain reads KAGVTQTPRYLIKTRGQQVTLSCSPISGHRSVSWYQQTPGQGLQFLFEYFSETQRNKGNFPGRFSGRQFSNSRSEMNVSTLELGDSALYLCASSFGRAQAQYFGPGTRLLVL.

This clonotype was seen a few times. The chain links TRBV9 to TRBJ2-3; weak D call: TRBD1 (6 bases). The CDR3 is made up of 15 amino acids. V was shortened by 4 bases and J by 0 bases, with 12 bases between the two germline ends. Germline CDR1 SGDLS, CDR2 YYNGEE. The CDR3 region is CASSSHRASTDTQYF. CDR3 nucleotides: TGTGCCAGCAGCTCTCACAGGGCTAGCACAGATACGCAGTATTTT.

The chain uses TRBV2 and TRBJ1-1; D is ambiguous. The CDR3 spans 11 residues. Germline values: CDR1 SNHLY, CDR2 FYNNEI. V gave up 6 bases and J gave up 6 bases, with 8 bases separating them. CDR3 in DNA: TGTGCCAGCAGCATGGTGTCTGAAGCTTTCTTT. The encoded protein is CASSMVSEAFF.

Many counts were recorded for this clonotype. DNA of the CDR3: TGCAGCGTTATGCAGGCCAGAACAGCAACATACGAGCAGTACTTC. Protein sequence: CSVMQARTATYEQYF. The chain has TRBV29-1 and TRBJ2-7, with no clear D. The CDR3 contains 15 residues. The V gene's germline CDR1 is SQVTM and CDR2 ANQGSEA. Trimming stripped 5 bases from V and 4 bases from J, with 21 bases between.

V is TRBV6-1 and J is TRBJ2-7, with TRBD2 matching over 7 bases. Germline CDR1 is MNHNS and CDR2 is SASEGT. The CDR3 contains 14 residues. The V and J ends lost 4 bases and 6 bases, in that order; junction bases with no gene match: 9. The CDR3 bases are TGTGCCAGCAGTGTCACCGGGGAGGGGTCCGAGCAGTACTTC. Amino acids: CASSVTGEGSEQYF.

This clonotype was seen more than once but under ten times. V gene TRBV5-1 combines with J gene TRBJ2-5; TRBD1 aligns across 10 bases. V lost 4 bases and J lost 5; bases outside the gene matches: 5. This CDR3 region has 14 residues. Germline V CDR1 and CDR2: SGHRS, YFSETQ. CDR3 nucleotide sequence: TGCGCCAGCAGCCGACAGGGGGCTACGGAGACCCAGTACTTC. It yields the protein CASSRQGATETQYF.

This clonotype was detected only a few times. The gene calls are TRBV7-2 and TRBJ2-6; D is uncertain. CDR3 length equals 15 residues. Germline CDR1 SGHTA, CDR2 FQGNSA. Trimming took 1 base from V and 4 from J, leaving 8 bases between them. CDR3 DNA sequence: TGTGCCAGCAGCTTAGACCCGGCAGGGGCCAACGTCCTGACTTTC. The encoded protein is CASSLDPAGANVLTF. Looking up the rest from reference TRBV7-2 and TRBJ2-6 gives the full variable domain: GAGVSQSPSNKVTEKGKDVELRCDPISGHTALYWYRQSLGQGLEFLIYFQGNSAPDKSGLPSDRFSAERTGGSVSTLTIQRTQQEDSAVYLCASSLDPAGANVLTFGAGSRLTVL.

The rearrangement uses TRBV11-3 and TRBJ2-5, with 7 bases identical to TRBD1. V was clipped by 1 base and J by 2 bases; unmatched bases: 4. This CDR3 comprises 15 residues. The germline gives CDR1 SGHNT, CDR2 YENEEA. The chain's CDR3 is CASSLGDRAQETQYF. For the CDR3, the DNA is TGTGCCAGCAGCTTAGGTGACAGGGCTCAAGAGACCCAGTACTTC.

This clonotype appeared many times. The chain has TRBV5-1 and TRBJ2-1, with D unresolved. The V and J ends lost 7 bases and 0 bases respectively, with 11 bases between them. The CDR3 runs to 14 residues. From germline, CDR1 is SGHRS and CDR2 YFSETQ. CDR3 residues: CASGEVSSYNEQFF. CDR3 sequence (DNA): TGCGCCAGCGGAGAGGTTAGCTCCTACAATGAGCAGTTCTTC.

The V call is TRBV20-1, the J call TRBJ2-3; the D gene is possibly TRBD2 (6 bases). The length of the CDR3 is 13 residues. Germline values: CDR1 DFQATT, CDR2 SNEGSKA (reference sequence). Trimming removed 3 bases from V and 3 bases from J, with 10 bases in between. The CDR3 region has the DNA TGCAGTGCTAGTTACCGGGAGACAGATACGCAGTATTTT. Translated, it gives CSASYRETDTQYF.

This clonotype came up many times. This chain joins TRBV4-1 and TRBJ2-3; 11 nucleotides agree with TRBD2. In germline, CDR1 is MGHRA, CDR2 YSYEKL. The ends lost 2 bases at V and 1 base at J; junction bases unmatched: 2. This CDR3 is built from 16 residues. The CDR3 nucleotides read TGCGCCAGCAGCCAAATACTAGCGGGAGGCACAGATACGCAGTATTTT. Translation: CASSQILAGGTDTQYF.

In its sample, this clonotype was seen once. J is TRBJ2-2 and V is TRBV19; 8 nucleotides line up with TRBD1. The germline gives CDR1 LNHDA, CDR2 SQIVND (reference sequence). The CDR3 loop spans 15 amino acids. With 3 bases clipped from V and 4 bases from J, the junction kept 4 bases outside the gene matches. CDR3 nucleotides: TGTGCCAGTAGTATGACAGGGGCGAGCACCGGGGAGCTGTTTTTT. Translating it yields CASSMTGASTGELFF. The entire variable domain, with the rest obtained from reference TRBV19 and TRBJ2-2, is as follows: DGGITQSPKYLFRKEGQNVTLSCEQNLNHDAMYWYRQDPGQGLRLIYYSQIVNDFQKGDIAEGYSVSREKKESFPLTVTSAQKNPTAFYLCASSMTGASTGELFFGEGSRLTVL.

This clonotype was counted only a few times. This chain uses TRBV24-1 with TRBJ2-1; 9 bases match TRBD1. Germline V gene sequence: CDR1 KGHDR, CDR2 SFDVKD. V shed 1 base, J shed 3 bases, and the junction held 3 bases outside the gene matches. The CDR3 has 16 amino acids. The CDR3 DNA sequence: TGTGCCACCAGTGATTTTCGACAGGGGGTCTACAATGAGCAGTTCTTC. The encoded protein is CATSDFRQGVYNEQFF.

The table lists this clonotype with many counts. The V gene is TRBV29-1, the J gene TRBJ2-7; 9 bases align to TRBD1. The germline V gene encodes CDR1 SQVTM and CDR2 ANQGSEA. V lost 3 bases to trimming and J lost 3 bases; unmatched junction nucleotides: 6. The CDR3 is 14 residues long. The CDR3 loop reads CSVDAGQGDYEQYF. The DNA for the CDR3 is TGCAGCGTTGACGCGGGACAGGGTGACTACGAGCAGTACTTC.

This clonotype was found many times. The rearrangement joins TRBV6-2 or TRBV6-3 to TRBJ2-2; D is undetermined. Germline CDR1 MNHEY, CDR2 SVGEGT. The V and J ends lost 6 bases and 0 bases respectively, with 8 bases between them. The CDR3 spans 14 residues. CDR3 in amino acids: CASSGPANTGELFF. The CDR3 bases are TGTGCCAGCAGCGGACCTGCGAACACCGGGGAGCTGTTTTTT.

This clonotype occurred a few times. The chain is built from TRBV7-2 and TRBJ2-1; 7 bases are a match to TRBD2. V dropped 5 bases and J dropped 8; count of bases not matched to a gene: 12. CDR3 length: 15 residues. Germline-derived CDR1 and CDR2 are SGHTA and FQGNSA. Here the CDR3 reads CASSPRTSSVDEQFF. Written as DNA, the CDR3 is TGTGCCAGCAGCCCCCGGACTAGTTCGGTCGATGAGCAGTTCTTC.

This clonotype was recorded many times. The CDR3 DNA sequence: TGTGCCAGCAGCCCGGGGACAGGGGGCGTTCAGCCCCAGCATTTT. Amino acid sequence: CASSPGTGGVQPQHF. V is TRBV12-3 or TRBV12-4 and J is TRBJ1-5; 12 bases fit TRBD1. The CDR3 extends over 15 amino acids. The J segment lost 6 bases and the V segment lost 6 bases, leaving 6 bases of the junction unmatched.

The chain employs TRBV30 and TRBJ2-4, with D possibly TRBD2 on 5 matching bases. Trimming removed 6 bases from V and 3 bases from J, with 15 bases in between. Germline assignment: CDR1 GTSNPN and CDR2 SVGIG (reference sequence). This CDR3 is 14 amino acids long. The CDR3 bases are TGTGCCTGTATCGCGAGGGTAGGCAAAAACATTCAGTACTTC. It translates to CACIARVGKNIQYF.